This T cell receptor (beta chain) was profiled in a study of cytomegalovirus exposure and HLA in healthy donors. This CDR3 is 15 amino acids long. V was pared by 5 bases and J by 0 bases, with 13 bases between. Per germline, CDR1 SEHNR and CDR2 FQNEAQ (reference sequence). 13 Jbeta primers and 60 Vbeta primers were used for the PCR. The method was immunoSEQ multiplex PCR; TCRdb's version includes in-frame clones alone and lacks a portion of them. The sample features tens of thousands of clones, with over 15% in its top ten. This sequence was found in a man aged 45-65 years in good health and CMV-seropositive. The rearrangement uses TRBV7-9 and TRBJ1-1; TRBD1 is a possible D gene (6 bases). The sequencing sample was made of PBMCs. CDR3 DNA: TGTGCCAGCAGCGGGGGCACGAACCTGAACACTGAAGCTTTCTTT. Amino acid sequence: CASSGGTNLNTEAFF.